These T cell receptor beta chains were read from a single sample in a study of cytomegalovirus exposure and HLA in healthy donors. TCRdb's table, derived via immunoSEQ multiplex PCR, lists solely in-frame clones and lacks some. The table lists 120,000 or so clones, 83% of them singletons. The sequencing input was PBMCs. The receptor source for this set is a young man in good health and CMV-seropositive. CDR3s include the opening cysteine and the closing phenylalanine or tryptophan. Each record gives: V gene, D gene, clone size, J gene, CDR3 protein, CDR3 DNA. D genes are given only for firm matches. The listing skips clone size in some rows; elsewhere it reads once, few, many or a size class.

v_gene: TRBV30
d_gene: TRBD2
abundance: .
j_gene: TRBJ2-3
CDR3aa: CAWSALSGLASTDTQYF
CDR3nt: TGTGCCTGGAGTGCCTTGTCGGGACTAGCTAGCACAGATACGCAGTATTTT

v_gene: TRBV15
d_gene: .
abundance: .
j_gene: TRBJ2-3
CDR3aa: CATSSARGLPNTQYF
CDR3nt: TGTGCCACCAGCAGTGCGCGGGGATTGCCAAATACGCAGTATTTT

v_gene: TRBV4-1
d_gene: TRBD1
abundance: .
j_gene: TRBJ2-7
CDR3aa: CASSHGTDYEQYF
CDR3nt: TGCGCCAGCAGCCATGGGACAGATTACGAGCAGTACTTC

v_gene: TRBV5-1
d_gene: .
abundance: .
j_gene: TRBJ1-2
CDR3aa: CASSFRRGSYGYTF
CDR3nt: TGCGCCAGCAGCTTCAGGCGGGGAAGTTATGGCTACACCTTC

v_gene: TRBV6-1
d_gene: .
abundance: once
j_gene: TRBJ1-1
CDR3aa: CASRRVNTEAFF
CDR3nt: TGTGCCAGCAGGAGGGTGAACACTGAAGCTTTCTTT

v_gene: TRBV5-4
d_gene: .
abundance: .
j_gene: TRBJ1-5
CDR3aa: CASSSPGTASNQPQHF
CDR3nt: TGTGCCAGCAGCTCCCCGGGAACAGCTAGCAATCAGCCCCAGCATTTT

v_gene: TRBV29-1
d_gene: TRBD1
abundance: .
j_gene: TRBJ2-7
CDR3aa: CSASLGTGAYEQYF
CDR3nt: TGCAGCGCCAGCCTTGGGACAGGGGCCTACGAGCAGTACTTC

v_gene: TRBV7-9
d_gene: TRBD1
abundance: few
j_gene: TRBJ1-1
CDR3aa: CASSSPDRGNTEAFF
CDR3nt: TGTGCCAGCAGCTCTCCCGACAGGGGGAACACTGAAGCTTTCTTT

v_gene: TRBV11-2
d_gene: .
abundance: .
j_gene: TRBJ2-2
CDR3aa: CAGSSLTLNTGELFF
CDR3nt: TGTGCCGGCAGCTCCTTGACACTGAACACCGGGGAGCTGTTTTTT

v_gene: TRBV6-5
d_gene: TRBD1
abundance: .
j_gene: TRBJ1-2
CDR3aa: CASRGTAVNYGYTF
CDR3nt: TGTGCCAGCAGGGGGACAGCCGTTAACTATGGCTACACCTTC

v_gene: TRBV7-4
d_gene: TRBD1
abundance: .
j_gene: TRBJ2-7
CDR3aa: CASSSPGPDRGCHEQYF
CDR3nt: TGTGCCAGCAGCTCCCCCGGTCCGGACAGGGGATGCCACGAGCAGTACTTC

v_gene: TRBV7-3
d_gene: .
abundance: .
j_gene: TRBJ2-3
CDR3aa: CASSLRGGAEVTLADTQYF
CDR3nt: TGTGCCAGCAGCTTACGAGGGGGGGCTGAGGTAACTTTGGCAGATACGCAGTATTTT

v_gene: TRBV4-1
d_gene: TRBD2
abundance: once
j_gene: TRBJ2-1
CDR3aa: CASSQDGLAGSYNEQFF
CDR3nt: TGCGCCAGCAGCCAAGATGGACTAGCGGGGTCCTACAATGAGCAGTTCTTC

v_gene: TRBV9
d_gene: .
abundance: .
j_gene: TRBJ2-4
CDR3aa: CASSPGLGIQYF
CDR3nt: TGTGCCAGCAGCCCCGGACTTGGCATTCAGTACTTC

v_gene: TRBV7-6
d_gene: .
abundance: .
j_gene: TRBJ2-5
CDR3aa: CASSLGTVYQETQYF
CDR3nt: TGTGCCAGCAGCTTAGGGACAGTGTACCAAGAGACCCAGTACTTC

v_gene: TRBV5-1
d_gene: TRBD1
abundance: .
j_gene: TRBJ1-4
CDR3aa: CASSLATGATNEKLFF
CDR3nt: TGCGCCAGCAGCTTGGCGACAGGGGCAACTAATGAAAAACTGTTTTTT

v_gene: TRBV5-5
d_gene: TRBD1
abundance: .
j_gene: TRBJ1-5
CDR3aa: CASSWGQINQPQHF
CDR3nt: TGTGCCAGCAGCTGGGGACAGATCAATCAGCCCCAGCATTTT

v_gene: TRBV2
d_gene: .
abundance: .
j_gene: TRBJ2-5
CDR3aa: CASLAAGETQYF
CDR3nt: TGTGCCTCCCTGGCGGCCGGAGAGACCCAGTACTTC

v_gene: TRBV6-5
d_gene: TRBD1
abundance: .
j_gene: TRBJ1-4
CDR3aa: CATRTGRNEKLFF
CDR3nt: TGTGCCACCCGGACAGGGCGGAATGAAAAACTGTTTTTT

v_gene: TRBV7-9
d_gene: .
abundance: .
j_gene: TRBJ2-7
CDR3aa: CASSSRAEQYF
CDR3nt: TGTGCCAGCAGCTCCAGGGCCGAGCAGTACTTC

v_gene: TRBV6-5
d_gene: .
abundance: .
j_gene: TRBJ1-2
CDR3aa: CVSSYSGGNYGYTF
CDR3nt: TGTGTCAGCAGTTACTCGGGGGGTAACTATGGCTACACCTTC

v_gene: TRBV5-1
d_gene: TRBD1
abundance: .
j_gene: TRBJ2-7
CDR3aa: CASRPGQGPYEQYF
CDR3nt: TGCGCCAGCAGACCCGGACAGGGACCCTACGAGCAGTACTTC

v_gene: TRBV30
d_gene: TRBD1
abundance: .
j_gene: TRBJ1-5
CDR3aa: CAWSTAGGRNQPQHF
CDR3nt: TGTGCCTGGAGTACGGCAGGGGGTCGCAATCAGCCCCAGCATTTT

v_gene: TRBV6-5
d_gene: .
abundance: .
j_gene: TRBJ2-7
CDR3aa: CASLPTPYSYEQYF
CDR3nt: TGTGCCAGCCTACCGACTCCTTACTCCTACGAGCAGTACTTC

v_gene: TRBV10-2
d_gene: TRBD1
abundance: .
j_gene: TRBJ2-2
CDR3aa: CASSPTGENTGELFF
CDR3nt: TGCGCCAGCAGCCCGACAGGGGAGAACACCGGGGAGCTGTTTTTT

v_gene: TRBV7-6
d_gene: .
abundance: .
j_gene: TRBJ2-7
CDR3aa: CASSLGGDPYEQYF
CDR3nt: TGTGCCAGCAGCTTAGGCGGGGACCCCTACGAGCAGTACTTC

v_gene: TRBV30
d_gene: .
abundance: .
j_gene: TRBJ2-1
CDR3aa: CAWRRLNEQFF
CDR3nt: TGTGCCTGGAGGAGGCTCAATGAGCAGTTCTTC